The source of this TCR beta chain is a study of OX40 agonist ivuxolimab in advanced cancers. In the study overall: Dose-escalation patients suffered from hepatocellular carcinoma, melanoma, renal cell or head and neck cancer.

The protocol was immunoSEQ multiplex PCR, while the TCRdb copy is restricted to in-frame clones and leaves out a portion. The sample comprises 90,000 to 150,000 clones, around 91% of which are singletons, and 0.55% to 0.7% rests with the top ten. Trimming took off 3 bases at V and 1 base at J, with 13 bases between the two ends. The CDR3 extends over 15 amino acids. Per germline, CDR1 SGHNT and CDR2 YYREEE (reference sequence). The chain has TRBV5-4 and TRBJ1-1; D may be TRBD1 (5 bases). The sequenced sample was CD4+ or CD8+ T cells sorted from blood, obtained in a trial of the OX40 agonist ivuxolimab. The sequence was obtained from an adult with an advanced solid tumor such as melanoma, head and neck, liver or kidney cancer. CDR3 bases: TGTGCCAGCAGCTGGTCCGGGGCTGGGAACACTGAAGCTTTCTTT. As protein: CASSWSGAGNTEAFF.